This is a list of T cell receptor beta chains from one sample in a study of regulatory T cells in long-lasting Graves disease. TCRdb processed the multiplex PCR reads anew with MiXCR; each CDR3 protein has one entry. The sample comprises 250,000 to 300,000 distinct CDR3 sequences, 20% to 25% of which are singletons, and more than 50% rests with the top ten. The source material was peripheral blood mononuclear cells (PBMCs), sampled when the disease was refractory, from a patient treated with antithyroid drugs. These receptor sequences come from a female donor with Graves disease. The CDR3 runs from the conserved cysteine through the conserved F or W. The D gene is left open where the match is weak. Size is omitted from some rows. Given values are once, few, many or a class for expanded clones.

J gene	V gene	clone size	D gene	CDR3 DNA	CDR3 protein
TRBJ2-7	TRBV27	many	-	TGTGCCAGCAGTTCCCCCGGACAGCGGAGCTCCTACGAGCAGTACTTC	CASSSPGQRSSYEQYF
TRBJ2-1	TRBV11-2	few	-	TGTGCCAGCAGGCCTTTGACAATGGCGAGAGCTTACAATGAGCAGTTCTTC	CASRPLTMARAYNEQFF
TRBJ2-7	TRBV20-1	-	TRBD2	TGCAGTGCTAGGGGCCGAACTAGCGGGAGCCTCCCGAGCTCCTACGAGCAGTACTTC	CSARGRTSGSLPSSYEQYF
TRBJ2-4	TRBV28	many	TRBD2	TGTGCCAGCAGTTCCTCCGGATGGTTAGCGGGGGAAAACATTCAGTACTTC	CASSSSGWLAGENIQYF
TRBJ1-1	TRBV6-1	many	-	TGTGCCAGCAGTGTTGGGGAATCCACTGAAGCTTTCTTT	CASSVGESTEAFF
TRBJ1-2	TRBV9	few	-	TGTGCCAGCAGCGTAGAGAAGGCAGGGGTTCACTATGGCTACACCTTC	CASSVEKAGVHYGYTF
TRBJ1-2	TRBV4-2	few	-	TGTGCCAGCAGCCAAGATCAGATTTCGGACTATGGCTACACCTTC	CASSQDQISDYGYTF
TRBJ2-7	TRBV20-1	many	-	TGCAGTACCCTCGGGGACTCGATTAGCTCCTACGAGCAGTACTTC	CSTLGDSISSYEQYF
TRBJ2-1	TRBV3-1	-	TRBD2	TGTGCCAGCAGCCCCCCTTGGGCTAGCGGGATCGATGAGCAGTTCTTC	CASSPPWASGIDEQFF
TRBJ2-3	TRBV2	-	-	TGTGCCAGCAGTGTTGGGTCTGGCGCAGATACGCAGTATTTT	CASSVGSGADTQYF
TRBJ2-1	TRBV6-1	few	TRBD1	TGTGCCAGCAGTCGTGGACAGGACAATGAGCAGTTCTTC	CASSRGQDNEQFF
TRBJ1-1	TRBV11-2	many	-	TGTGCCAGCAGCTTAGTCCCGAGTGAGGCTTTCTTT	CASSLVPSEAFF
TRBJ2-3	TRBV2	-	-	TGTGCCAGTCCCGGGACTTCAGATACGCAGTATTTT	CASPGTSDTQYF
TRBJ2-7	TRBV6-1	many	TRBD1	TGTGCCAGCGCCTGGGACAGGGTACGACCGGCTGAGACCTACGAGCAGTACTTC	CASAWDRVRPAETYEQYF
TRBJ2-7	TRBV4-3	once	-	TGCGCCAGCAGCCAAGAGGTTTCAGGGTCTGGGTTAACCTACGAGCAGTACTTC	CASSQEVSGSGLTYEQYF
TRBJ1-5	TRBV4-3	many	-	TGCGCCAGCAGCCAAGATGGAACCAATCAGCCCCAGCATTTT	CASSQDGTNQPQHF
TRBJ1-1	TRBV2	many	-	TGTGCCAGCAGTGAGAGGGACGGTAGCACTGAAGCTTTCTTT	CASSERDGSTEAFF
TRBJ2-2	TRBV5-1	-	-	TGCGCCAGCAGCTTTAGGGTGGACTCCGGGGAGCTGTTTTTT	CASSFRVDSGELFF
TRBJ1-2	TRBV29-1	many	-	TGCAGCGTTGAGCCTGGCTACACCTTC	CSVEPGYTF
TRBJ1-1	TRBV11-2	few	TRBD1	TGTGCCAGCAGCACACAGGGGAAGACTGAAGCTTTCTTT	CASSTQGKTEAFF
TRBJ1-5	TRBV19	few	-	TGTGCCAGTAGTAAACGCGACAGTAGCAATCAGCCCCAGCATTTT	CASSKRDSSNQPQHF
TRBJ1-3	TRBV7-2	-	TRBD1	TGTGCCAGCAGCCGTCGGACAGGGGACTCTGGAAACACCATATATTTT	CASSRRTGDSGNTIYF
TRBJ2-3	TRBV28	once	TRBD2	TGTGCCAGCAGTCTCACCCTCGGACTAGCGGGGGGGGGGTATTTT	CASSLTLGLAGGGYF
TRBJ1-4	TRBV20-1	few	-	TGCAGTGCCGCTACACCCGGGACCGTGTATAATGAAAAACTGTTTTTT	CSAATPGTVYNEKLFF
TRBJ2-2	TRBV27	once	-	TGTGCCAGCCGGAGGGGTATGGACACCGGGGAGCTGTTTTTT	CASRRGMDTGELFF
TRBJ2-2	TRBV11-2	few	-	TGTGCCAGCAGCTCGAAGGCGTCCCGGGAGCTGTTTTTT	CASSSKASRELFF
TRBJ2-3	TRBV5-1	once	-	TGCGCCAGCAGCTCGGCGACTCGATTTAGCACAGATACGCAGTATTTT	CASSSATRFSTDTQYF
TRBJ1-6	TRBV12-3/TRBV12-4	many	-	TGTGCCAGCAGCCCCCAGCGGGATTCACCCCTCCACTTT	CASSPQRDSPLHF
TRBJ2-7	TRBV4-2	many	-	TGTGCCAGCAGCCCTCGGACCGGGGGCGAGCAGTACTTC	CASSPRTGGEQYF
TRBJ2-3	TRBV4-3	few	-	TGCGCCAGCAGCCGGGGCAGGGCTAGCACAGATACGCAGTATTTT	CASSRGRASTDTQYF
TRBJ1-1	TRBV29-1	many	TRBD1	TGCAGCGTGGGACAGCTGAACACTGAAGCTTTCTTT	CSVGQLNTEAFF
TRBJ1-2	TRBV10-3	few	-	TGTGCCATCAGTCAAGGGACGGATCACTACTATGGCTACACCTTC	CAISQGTDHYYGYTF
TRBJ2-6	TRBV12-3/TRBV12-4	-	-	TGTGCCAGCAGTGACGCAGGGGAGACTTTATACTCTGGGGCCAACGTCCTGACTTTC	CASSDAGETLYSGANVLTF
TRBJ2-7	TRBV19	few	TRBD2	TGTGCCAGTAGTGTAGCTAGCGGGCGACTTTACTTCTACGAGCAGTACTTC	CASSVASGRLYFYEQYF
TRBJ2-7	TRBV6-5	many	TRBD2	TGTGCCAGCAGTTTCACTAGCGTAGGCTCCTACGAGCAGTACTTC	CASSFTSVGSYEQYF
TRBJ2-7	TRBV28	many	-	TGTGCCAGCACCCCAGGGATGGGGAACGAGCAGTACTTC	CASTPGMGNEQYF
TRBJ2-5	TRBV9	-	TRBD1	TGTGCCAGCAGCGCAGGGGGAACAGGGTTCCAAGAGACCCAGTACTTC	CASSAGGTGFQETQYF